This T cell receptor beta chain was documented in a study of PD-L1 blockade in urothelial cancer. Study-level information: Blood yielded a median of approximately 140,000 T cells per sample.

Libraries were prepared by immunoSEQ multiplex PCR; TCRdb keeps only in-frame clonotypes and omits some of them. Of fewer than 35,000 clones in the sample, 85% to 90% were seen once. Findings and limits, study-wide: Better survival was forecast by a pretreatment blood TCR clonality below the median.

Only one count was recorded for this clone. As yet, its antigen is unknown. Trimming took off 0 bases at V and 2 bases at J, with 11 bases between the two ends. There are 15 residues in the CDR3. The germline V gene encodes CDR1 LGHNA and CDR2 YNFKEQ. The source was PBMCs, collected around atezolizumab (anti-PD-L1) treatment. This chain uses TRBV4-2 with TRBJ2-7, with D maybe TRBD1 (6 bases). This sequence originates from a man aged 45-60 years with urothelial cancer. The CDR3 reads CASSQDIWGPYEQYF. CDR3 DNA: TGTGCCAGCAGCCAAGATATTTGGGGGCCCTACGAGCAGTACTTC.